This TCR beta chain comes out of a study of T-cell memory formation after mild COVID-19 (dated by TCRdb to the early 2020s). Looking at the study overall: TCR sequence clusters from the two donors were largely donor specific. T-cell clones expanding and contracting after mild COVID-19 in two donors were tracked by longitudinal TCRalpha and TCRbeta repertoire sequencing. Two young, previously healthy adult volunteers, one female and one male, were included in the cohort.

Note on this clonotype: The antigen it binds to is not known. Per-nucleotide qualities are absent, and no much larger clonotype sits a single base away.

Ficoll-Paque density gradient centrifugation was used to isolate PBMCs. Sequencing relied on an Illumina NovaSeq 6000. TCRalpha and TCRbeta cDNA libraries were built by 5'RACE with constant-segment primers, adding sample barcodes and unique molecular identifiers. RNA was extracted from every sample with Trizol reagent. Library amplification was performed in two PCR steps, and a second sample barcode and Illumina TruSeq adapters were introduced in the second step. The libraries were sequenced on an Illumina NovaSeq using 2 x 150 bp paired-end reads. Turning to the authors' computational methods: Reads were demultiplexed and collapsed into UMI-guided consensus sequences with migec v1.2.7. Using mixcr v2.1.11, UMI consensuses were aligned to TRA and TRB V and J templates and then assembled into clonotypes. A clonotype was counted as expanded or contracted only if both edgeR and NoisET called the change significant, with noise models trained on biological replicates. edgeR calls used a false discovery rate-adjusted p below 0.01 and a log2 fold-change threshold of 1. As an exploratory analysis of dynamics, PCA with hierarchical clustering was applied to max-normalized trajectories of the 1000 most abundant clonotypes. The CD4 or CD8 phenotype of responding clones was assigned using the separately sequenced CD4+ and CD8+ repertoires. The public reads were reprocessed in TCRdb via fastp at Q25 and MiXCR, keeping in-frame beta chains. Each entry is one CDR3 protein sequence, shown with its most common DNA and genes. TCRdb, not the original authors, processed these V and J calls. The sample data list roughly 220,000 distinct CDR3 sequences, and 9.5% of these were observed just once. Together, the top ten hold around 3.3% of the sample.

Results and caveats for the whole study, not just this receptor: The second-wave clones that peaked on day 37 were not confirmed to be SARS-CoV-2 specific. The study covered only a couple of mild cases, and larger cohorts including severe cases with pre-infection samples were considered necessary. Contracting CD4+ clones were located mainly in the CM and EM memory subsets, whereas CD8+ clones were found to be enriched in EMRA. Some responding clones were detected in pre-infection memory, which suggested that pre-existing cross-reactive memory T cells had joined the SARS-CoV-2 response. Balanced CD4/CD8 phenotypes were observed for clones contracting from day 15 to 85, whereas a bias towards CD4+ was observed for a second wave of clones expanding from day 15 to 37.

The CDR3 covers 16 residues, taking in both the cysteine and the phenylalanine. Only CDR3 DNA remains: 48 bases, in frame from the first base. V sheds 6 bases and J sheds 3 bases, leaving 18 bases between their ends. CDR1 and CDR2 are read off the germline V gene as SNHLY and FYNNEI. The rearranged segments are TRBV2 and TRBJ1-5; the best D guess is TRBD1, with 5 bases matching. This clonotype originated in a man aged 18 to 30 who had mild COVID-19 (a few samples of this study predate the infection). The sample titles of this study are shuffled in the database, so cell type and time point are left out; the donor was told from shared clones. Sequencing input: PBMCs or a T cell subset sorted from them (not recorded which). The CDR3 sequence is CASRLSGTVLNQPQHF. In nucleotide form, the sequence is TGTGCCAGCAGACTATCCGGGACGGTGCTCAATCAGCCCCAGCATTTT.